The source of this T cell receptor beta chain is a study of T cell changes during pregnancy in multiple sclerosis. Germline V gene sequence: CDR1 LNHDA, CDR2 SQIVND (reference sequence). This CDR3 is 16 amino acids long. Trimming took off 6 bases at V and 6 bases at J, with 21 bases between the two ends. Clones were sequenced by immunoSEQ multiplex PCR, and TCRdb holds only the in-frame ones, with some missing. The sample carries 88,000 or so clones, just over 90% recorded once. This chain links TRBV19 with TRBJ2-1, with D possibly TRBD2 on 5 matching bases. The receptor comes from a female donor with multiple sclerosis, enrolled in a pregnancy study. The sequences come from peripheral blood, collected before pregnancy. CDR3 bases: TGTGCCAGTAGCGGCCTGCTAAATCGACGGGGCAATGAGCAGTTCTTC. Translated: CASSGLLNRRGNEQFF.